Listed here are 4 T cell receptor beta chains from one sample, sequenced in a study of identifying expanded T cells in peripheral blood. The data were produced by immunoSEQ multiplex PCR, yet TCRdb's version contains in-frame clones alone and is incomplete. The sample includes approximately 120,000 clones, roughly 80% of them seen just once. Sequencing was performed on blood. The source is a person aged 18-69 years in good health.

This rearrangement joins TRBV2 to TRBJ2-5, with D perhaps being TRBD1 or TRBD2 (5 bases each). The CDR3 is 13 amino acids. CDR1 and CDR2 from the germline V gene are SNHLY and FYNNEI. The germline V and J ends were trimmed by 5 bases and 3 bases, with 10 bases remaining between them. The CDR3 DNA reads as TGTGCCAGCAGTACGAGGGGCGAAGAGACCCAGTACTTC. It yields the protein CASSTRGEETQYF.

V and J are TRBV5-1 and TRBJ1-2; unclear D gene. This CDR3 is 12 amino acids long. Germline V lookup: CDR1 SGHRS, CDR2 YFSETQ. Trimming took 5 bases from V and 2 from J, leaving 7 bases between them. This CDR3 is CASRFLNYGYTF. In DNA, the CDR3 is TGCGCCAGCAGGTTCCTAAACTATGGCTACACCTTC.

J is TRBJ1-1 and V is TRBV5-1, with no clear D. V shed 2 bases and J shed 2 bases, with 4 bases lying between them. Looked up from germline, CDR1 is SGHRS and CDR2 is YFSETQ. The CDR3 extends over 12 amino acids. The CDR3 DNA follows: TGCGCCAGCAGCTTAGCTAACACTGAAGCTTTCTTT. It yields the protein CASSLANTEAFF.

The chain joins TRBV5-6 to TRBJ2-3, with D unclear. Germline V gene lookup returns CDR1 SGHDT and CDR2 YYEEEE. CDR3 length equals 12 residues. V was cut by 0 bases and J by 8 bases, with 7 bases left in between. This chain's CDR3 is CASSLDRSTQYF. CDR3 coding DNA: TGTGCCAGCAGCTTGGACCGGAGTACGCAGTATTTT.